The 12 T cell receptor beta chains below all came from one sample that was sequenced in a study of blood T cell repertoires in COVID-19. The repertoire was sequenced with immunoSEQ multiplex PCR; TCRdb's copy has only in-frame clones and lacks some. The sample lists about 98,000 clones, roughly 86% occurring once. The specimen was peripheral blood. The receptors come from a man aged 50 to 60 with acute or convalescent COVID-19.

J is TRBJ2-3 and V is TRBV12-3 or TRBV12-4; possibly TRBD2 for D (6 bases). Trimming shortened V by 5 bases and J by 1 base, and 7 bases separated the two germline ends. This CDR3 contains 13 residues. The CDR3 DNA reads as TGTGCCAGCAGTAGACTAGGCACAGATACGCAGTATTTT. Amino acid sequence: CASSRLGTDTQYF.

This sequence joins TRBV19 and TRBJ2-7; 9 bases agree with TRBD1. The CDR3 sequence is 15 residues long. V trimming: 4 bases; J trimming: 3 bases; junction bases outside the gene matches: 7. Germline V gives CDR1 LNHDA, CDR2 SQIVND (reference sequence). CDR3 in DNA: TGTGCCAGTAGTAAAACAGGGGGCAACTTCTACGAGCAGTACTTC. It specifies CASSKTGGNFYEQYF.

V and J are TRBV2 and TRBJ2-7, with TRBD2 matching over 12 bases. Trimming took 4 bases from V and 1 from J; bases not matched to a gene: 11. This CDR3 spans 18 amino acids. Germline CDR1 SNHLY, CDR2 FYNNEI. The CDR3 DNA reads as TGTGCCAGCAGTGTCCCTATGACTAGCGGGAGTGTTTCCTACGAGCAGTACTTC. Protein: CASSVPMTSGSVSYEQYF.

This clone was found once. The rearrangement uses TRBV9 and TRBJ1-6; maybe TRBD1 (5 bases). The CDR3 runs to 13 residues. V lost 0 bases and J lost 10, with 8 bases in between. Germline V lookup: CDR1 SGDLS, CDR2 YYNGEE. CDR3 in amino acids: CASSVVGGSPLHF. The CDR3 nucleotides read TGTGCCAGCAGCGTAGTGGGGGGGTCACCCCTCCACTTT.

This rearrangement joins TRBV11-2 to TRBJ2-5; 9 bases are a match to TRBD1. The CDR3 sequence is 15 residues long. Germline V gene data show CDR1 as SGHAT and CDR2 as FQNNGV. V shed 2 bases, J shed 4 bases, and the junction held 5 bases outside the gene matches. CDR3 in amino acids: CASSLSQGAGETQYF. DNA for the CDR3: TGTGCCAGCAGCTTATCACAGGGGGCAGGAGAGACCCAGTACTTC.

The count of this clone is one. V gene TRBV21-1 combines with J gene TRBJ1-6; the table calls TRBD1, which could not be checked here. TRBV21-1 is an annotated pseudogene. This CDR3 spans 19 amino acids. The CDR3 spells CASSSTDRGAAVWNSPLHF. CDR3 bases: TGTGCCAGCAGCAGCACTGACAGGGGCGCGGCCGTATGGAATTCACCCCTCCACTTT.

The DNA for the CDR3 is TGTGCCAGTAGTATACGTGGCAGGGGATTGAACACTGAAGCTTTCTTT. It yields the protein CASSIRGRGLNTEAFF. The chain employs TRBV19 and TRBJ1-1; TRBD1 is a possible D gene (6 bases). Germline CDR1 reads LNHDA; CDR2 reads SQIVND (reference sequence). V was trimmed by 2 bases and J by 0 bases, leaving 13 bases between them. The CDR3 contains 16 residues.

The CDR3: CASRATSGSTDTQYF. Written as DNA, the CDR3 is TGTGCCAGCAGGGCCACGAGCGGTAGCACAGATACGCAGTATTTT. This chain joins TRBV7-6 and TRBJ2-3, with D perhaps matching TRBD2 (5 bases). The CDR3 runs to 15 residues. Germline lookup yields CDR1 SGHVS and CDR2 FNYEAQ. V was cut by 6 bases and J by 0 bases, with 13 bases left in between.

CDR3 in DNA: TGTGCCAGCAGCCAGCAGGGGGCAGATACGCAGTATTTT. This gives the protein CASSQQGADTQYF. This chain joins TRBV5-4 and TRBJ2-3; 7 nucleotides match TRBD1. Germline CDR1 and CDR2: SGHNT and YYREEE (reference sequence). Trimming at V came to 4 bases and at J to 4 bases, leaving 3 bases not matched to a gene. The CDR3 spans 13 residues.

The V gene is TRBV5-1, the J gene TRBJ2-7; perhaps TRBD1 as D (5 bases). Germline assignment: CDR1 SGHRS and CDR2 YFSETQ. This CDR3 is built from 15 residues. The V and J ends lost 0 bases and 0 bases respectively, with 10 bases between them. Written as DNA, the CDR3 is TGCGCCAGCAGCTTGGAACAGGTCAACTCCTACGAGCAGTACTTC. The encoded protein is CASSLEQVNSYEQYF.

The rearrangement links TRBV6-6 to TRBJ1-1, with D hard to call. Germline V lookup: CDR1 MNHNY, CDR2 SVGAGI (reference sequence). Trimming left V 6 bases short and J 3 bases short, with 17 bases between. CDR3 size: 15 residues. The CDR3 sequence: CASRTTSEGDTEAFF. The CDR3 nucleotides are TGTGCCAGCAGGACGACATCGGAGGGTGACACTGAAGCTTTCTTT.

This clone occurred once. This sequence joins TRBV7-9 and TRBJ2-7; possible D gene TRBD1, 6 bases. Trimming left V 6 bases short and J 3 bases short, with 15 bases between. This CDR3 region has 14 residues. In germline, CDR1 is SEHNR, CDR2 FQNEAQ (reference sequence). The CDR3 nucleotides are TGTGCCAGCAGGGAGACAGGCCCACTCTACGAGCAGTACTTC. This codes for CASRETGPLYEQYF.